This T cell receptor beta chain derives from a study of neoadjuvant anti-PD-1 for oral cavity cancer. Background on the study: Patients without progression received a fourth nivolumab dose around day 43, then surgical resection on days 50-56.

The assay was immunoSEQ multiplex PCR, and TCRdb's table has in-frame clones only and misses some. The sample holds 6,500 to 9,000 clones; 48% are singletons and the top ten take around 10%. Whole-study findings and limits: TCR analyses covered only a few patients per response group.

Concerning this clone: As yet, its antigen is unknown.

Germline assignment: CDR1 SGHTA and CDR2 FQGNSA. This CDR3 has 15 residues. Trimming pared 1 base from V and 2 bases from J, leaving 11 bases between. V and J are TRBV7-2 and TRBJ1-2; D is ambiguous. This sequence originates from a person between 40 and 79 years old with oral cavity squamous cell carcinoma. The sample in question was tumor tissue, obtained before nivolumab (anti-PD-1) treatment. The CDR3 region is CASSLGAGINYGYTF. The DNA for the CDR3 is TGTGCCAGCAGCTTAGGGGCAGGAATAAACTATGGCTACACCTTC.